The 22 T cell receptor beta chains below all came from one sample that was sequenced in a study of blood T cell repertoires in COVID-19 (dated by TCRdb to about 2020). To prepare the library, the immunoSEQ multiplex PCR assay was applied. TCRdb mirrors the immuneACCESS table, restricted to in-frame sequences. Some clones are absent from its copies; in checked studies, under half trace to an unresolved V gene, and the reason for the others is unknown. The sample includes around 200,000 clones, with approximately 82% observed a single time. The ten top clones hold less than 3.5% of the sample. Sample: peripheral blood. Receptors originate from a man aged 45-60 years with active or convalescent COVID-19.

DNA of the CDR3: TGTGCCAGCAGCTCCAGACAGGGGGAGGTTGAGTACTTC. Residues: CASSSRQGEVEYF. The V and J genes are TRBV13 and TRBJ2-7, with TRBD1 identical over 9 bases. V shed 4 bases, J shed 11 bases, and the junction held 9 bases outside the gene matches. Germline V gene sequence: CDR1 PRHDT, CDR2 FYEKMQ (reference sequence). This CDR3 comprises 13 residues.

In DNA form, the CDR3 reads TGTGCCAGCAGCCCCGGGACTAGTCGGCCCCAGTACTTC. Protein: CASSPGTSRPQYF. The gene calls are TRBV7-3 and TRBJ2-5, with 8 positions matching TRBD2. This CDR3 comprises 13 residues. Germline CDR1 is SGHTA and CDR2 is FQGTGA. V lost 5 bases and J lost 9; bases outside the gene matches: 8.

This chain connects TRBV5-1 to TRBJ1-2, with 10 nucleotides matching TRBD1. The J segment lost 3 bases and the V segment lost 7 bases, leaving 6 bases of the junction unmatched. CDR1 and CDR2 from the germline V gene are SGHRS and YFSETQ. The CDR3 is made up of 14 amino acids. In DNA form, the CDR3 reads TGCGCCAGCGGGACAGGGGCCGCCTACTATGGCTACACCTTC. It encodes CASGTGAAYYGYTF.

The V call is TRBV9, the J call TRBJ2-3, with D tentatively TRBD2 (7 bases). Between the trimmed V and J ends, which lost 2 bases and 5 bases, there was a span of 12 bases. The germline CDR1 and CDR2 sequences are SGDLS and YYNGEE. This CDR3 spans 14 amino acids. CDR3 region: CASSVRGGRDTQYF. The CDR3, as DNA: TGTGCCAGCAGCGTTAGGGGGGGCAGAGATACGCAGTATTTT. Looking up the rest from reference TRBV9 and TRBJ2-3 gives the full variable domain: DSGVTQTPKHLITATGQRVTLRCSPRSGDLSVYWYQQSLDQGLQFLIQYYNGEERAKGNILERFSAQQFPDLHSELNLSSLELGDSALYFCASSVRGGRDTQYFGPGTRLTVL.

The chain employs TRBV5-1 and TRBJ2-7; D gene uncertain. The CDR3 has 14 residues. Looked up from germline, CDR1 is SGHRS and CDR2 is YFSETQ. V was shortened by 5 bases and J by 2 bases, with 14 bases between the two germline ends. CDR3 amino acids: CASRPDMRPYEQYF. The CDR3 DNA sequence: TGCGCCAGCAGACCCGATATGAGGCCCTACGAGCAGTACTTC.

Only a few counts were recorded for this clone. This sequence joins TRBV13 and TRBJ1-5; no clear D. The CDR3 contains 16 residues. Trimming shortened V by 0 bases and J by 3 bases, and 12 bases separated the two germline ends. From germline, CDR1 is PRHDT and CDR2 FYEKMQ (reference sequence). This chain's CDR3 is CASSLGPGGNNQPQHF. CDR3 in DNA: TGTGCCAGCAGCTTAGGGCCAGGAGGGAACAATCAGCCCCAGCATTTT. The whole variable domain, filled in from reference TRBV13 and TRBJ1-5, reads AAGVIQSPRHLIKEKRETATLKCYPIPRHDTVYWYQQGPGQDPQFLISFYEKMQSDKGSIPDRFSAQQFSDYHSELNMSSLELGDSALYFCASSLGPGGNNQPQHFGDGTRLSIL.

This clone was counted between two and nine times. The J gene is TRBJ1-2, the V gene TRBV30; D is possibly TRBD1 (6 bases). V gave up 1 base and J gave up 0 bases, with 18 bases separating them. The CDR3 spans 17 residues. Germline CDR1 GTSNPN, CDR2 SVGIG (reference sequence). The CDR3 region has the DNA TGTGCCTGGAGTGGGGGGGGGCTCCTGGTAGCTAACTATGGCTACACCTTC. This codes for CAWSGGGLLVANYGYTF.

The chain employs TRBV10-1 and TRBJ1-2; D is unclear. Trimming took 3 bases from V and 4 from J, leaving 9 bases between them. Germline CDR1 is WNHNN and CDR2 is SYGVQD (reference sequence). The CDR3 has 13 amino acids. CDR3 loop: CASSDGEPYGYTF. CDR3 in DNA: TGCGCCAGCAGTGACGGGGAGCCCTATGGCTACACCTTC.

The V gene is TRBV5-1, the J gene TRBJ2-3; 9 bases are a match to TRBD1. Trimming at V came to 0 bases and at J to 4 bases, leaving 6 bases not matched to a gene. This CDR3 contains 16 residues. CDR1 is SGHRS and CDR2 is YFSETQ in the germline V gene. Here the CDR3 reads CASSLARTGDSDTQYF. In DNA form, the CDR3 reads TGCGCCAGCAGCTTGGCTAGGACAGGGGATTCAGATACGCAGTATTTT.

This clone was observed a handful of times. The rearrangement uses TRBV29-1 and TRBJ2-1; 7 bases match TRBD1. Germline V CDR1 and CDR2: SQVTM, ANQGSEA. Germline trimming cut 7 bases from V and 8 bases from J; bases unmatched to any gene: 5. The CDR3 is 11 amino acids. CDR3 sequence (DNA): TGCAGCGCCCACAGGGGCGATGAGCAGTTCTTC. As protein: CSAHRGDEQFF.

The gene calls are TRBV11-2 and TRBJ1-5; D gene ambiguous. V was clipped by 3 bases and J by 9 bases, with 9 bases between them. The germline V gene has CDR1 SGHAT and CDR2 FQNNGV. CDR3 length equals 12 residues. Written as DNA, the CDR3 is TGTGCCAGCAGCTTCCCCGGCGGGCCCCAGCATTTT. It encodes CASSFPGGPQHF. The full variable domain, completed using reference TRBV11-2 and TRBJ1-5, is EAGVAQSPRYKIIEKRQSVAFWCNPISGHATLYWYQQILGQGPKLLIQFQNNGVVDDSQLPKDRFSAERLKGVDSTLKIQPAKLEDSAVYLCASSFPGGPQHFGDGTRLSIL.

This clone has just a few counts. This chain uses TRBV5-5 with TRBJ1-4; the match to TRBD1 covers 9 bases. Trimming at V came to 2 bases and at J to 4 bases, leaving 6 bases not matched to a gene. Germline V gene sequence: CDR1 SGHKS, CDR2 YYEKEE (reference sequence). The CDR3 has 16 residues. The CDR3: CASSFIQGQGNEKLFF. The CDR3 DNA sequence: TGTGCCAGCAGCTTCATACAGGGACAGGGTAATGAAAAACTGTTTTTT.

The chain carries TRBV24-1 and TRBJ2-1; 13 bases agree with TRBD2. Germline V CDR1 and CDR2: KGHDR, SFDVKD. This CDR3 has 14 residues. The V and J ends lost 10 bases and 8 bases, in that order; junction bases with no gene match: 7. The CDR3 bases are TGTGCCACAAGGACTAGCGGGAGTGTGTATGAGCAGTTCTTC. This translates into CATRTSGSVYEQFF.

As DNA, the CDR3 is TGTGCCAGCAGTGAAGCCCGCGGGGGGAAGCAGTACTTC. Protein sequence: CASSEARGGKQYF. The chain joins TRBV2 to TRBJ2-7, with 8 bases identical to TRBD2. Germline V gives CDR1 SNHLY, CDR2 FYNNEI. The CDR3 has 13 residues. V shed 0 bases, J shed 8 bases, and the junction held 3 bases outside the gene matches.

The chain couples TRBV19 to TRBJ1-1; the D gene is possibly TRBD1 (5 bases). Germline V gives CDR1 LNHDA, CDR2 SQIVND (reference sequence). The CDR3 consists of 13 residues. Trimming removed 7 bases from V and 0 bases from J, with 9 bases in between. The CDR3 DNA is TGTGCCAGTAAGGAGGGGATGAACACTGAAGCTTTCTTT. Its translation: CASKEGMNTEAFF.

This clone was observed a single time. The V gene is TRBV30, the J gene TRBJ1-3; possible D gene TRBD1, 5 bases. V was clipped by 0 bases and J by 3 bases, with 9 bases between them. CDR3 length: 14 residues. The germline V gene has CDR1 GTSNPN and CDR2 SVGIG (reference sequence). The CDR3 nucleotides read TGTGCCTGGAGTGTAGGTCAGGGTGGAAACACCATATATTTT. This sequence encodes CAWSVGQGGNTIYF.

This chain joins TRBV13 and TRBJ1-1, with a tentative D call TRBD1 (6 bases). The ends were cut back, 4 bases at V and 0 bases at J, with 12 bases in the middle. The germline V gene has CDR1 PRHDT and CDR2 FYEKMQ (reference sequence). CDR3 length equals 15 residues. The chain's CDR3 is CASSSRRQVNTEAFF. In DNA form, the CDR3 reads TGTGCCAGCAGCTCGAGGAGACAGGTGAACACTGAAGCTTTCTTT.

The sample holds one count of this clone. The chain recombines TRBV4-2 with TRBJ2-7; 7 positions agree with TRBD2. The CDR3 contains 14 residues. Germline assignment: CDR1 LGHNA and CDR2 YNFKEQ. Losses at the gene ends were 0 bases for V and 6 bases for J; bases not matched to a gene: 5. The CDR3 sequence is CASSQETGRREQYF. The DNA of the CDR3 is TGTGCCAGCAGCCAAGAAACCGGGAGGCGCGAGCAGTACTTC.

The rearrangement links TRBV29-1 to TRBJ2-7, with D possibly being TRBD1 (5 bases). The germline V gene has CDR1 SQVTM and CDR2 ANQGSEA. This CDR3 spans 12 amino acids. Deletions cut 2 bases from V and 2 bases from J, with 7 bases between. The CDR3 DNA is TGCAGCGTTGAAACCAGGGCCTACGAGCAGTACTTC. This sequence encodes CSVETRAYEQYF.

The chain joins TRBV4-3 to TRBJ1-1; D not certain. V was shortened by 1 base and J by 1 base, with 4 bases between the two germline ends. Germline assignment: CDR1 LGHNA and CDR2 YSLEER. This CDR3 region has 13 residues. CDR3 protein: CASSQAGNTEAFF. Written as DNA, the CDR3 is TGCGCCAGCAGCCAAGCGGGGAACACTGAAGCTTTCTTT.

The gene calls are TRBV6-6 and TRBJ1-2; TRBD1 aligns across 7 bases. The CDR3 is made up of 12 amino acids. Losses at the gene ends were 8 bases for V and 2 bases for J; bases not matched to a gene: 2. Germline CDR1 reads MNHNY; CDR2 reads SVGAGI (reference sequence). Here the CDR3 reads CASRDRNYGYTF. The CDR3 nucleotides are TGTGCCAGCCGGGACAGAAACTATGGCTACACCTTC.

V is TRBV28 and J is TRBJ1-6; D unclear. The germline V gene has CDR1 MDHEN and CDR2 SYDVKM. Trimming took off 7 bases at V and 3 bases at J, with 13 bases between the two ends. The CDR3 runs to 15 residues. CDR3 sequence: CASKGGSIYNSPLHF. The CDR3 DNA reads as TGTGCCAGCAAAGGAGGCAGCATCTATAATTCACCCCTCCACTTT.